Listed below are T cell receptor beta chains from one sample, sequenced in a study of T cell repertoires in cytomegalovirus infection. TCRdb reanalysed the reads using MiXCR and keeps one entry per CDR3 protein. The sample holds 350,000 to 450,000 distinct CDR3 sequences; over 15% are singletons and the top ten take roughly 9%. Sequencing was done on a sample of PBMCs. Receptors were obtained from a human donor in good health (CMV status not recorded). Some clones in this sample may be carry-over from other donors' samples. The CDR3 runs from the conserved cysteine through the conserved F or W. A D gene is named only where the DNA matches it firmly. Only some rows state a clone size, as once, few, many or a class for expanded clones.

D gene	clone size	J gene	V gene	CDR3 protein
.	.	TRBJ2-5	TRBV10-3	CAISDKTGSQETQYF
.	many	TRBJ1-1	TRBV18	CASSPGNTEAFF
TRBD2	many	TRBJ2-5	TRBV28	CASGTSGLQETQYF
TRBD2	.	TRBJ2-6	TRBV7-2	CASTQSRILAGSSGANVLTF
.	many	TRBJ2-7	TRBV7-6	CASSLRRGGNEQYF
.	.	TRBJ2-5	TRBV18	CASSSTQVQETQYF
TRBD1	.	TRBJ1-2	TRBV27	CASSRWDRGGGYTF
.	.	TRBJ2-1	TRBV5-1	CASSPRTVYNEQFF
.	.	TRBJ2-3	TRBV6-5	CASSYSRGADTQYF
TRBD1	.	TRBJ2-7	TRBV20-1	CSARISGQSFYEQYF
TRBD2	few	TRBJ2-5	TRBV7-2	CASSLGASGRQETQYF
.	few	TRBJ2-6	TRBV7-6	CASSKGGSGANVLTF
.	many	TRBJ2-4	TRBV7-2	CASSLASVQYF
.	.	TRBJ2-3	TRBV24-1	CATSDFGTSTDTQYF
TRBD2	few	TRBJ2-4	TRBV12-3/TRBV12-4	CASSRGGSKNIQYF
.	many	TRBJ2-3	TRBV7-2	CASDLGTDTQYF
.	many	TRBJ1-5	TRBV7-2	CASSPSTVGNQPQHF
.	.	TRBJ2-7	TRBV7-9	CASSLDLLYEQYF
.	few	TRBJ2-7	TRBV6-6	CASTLGRQYF
.	many	TRBJ2-7	TRBV7-2	CASSLGLFGAEQYF
TRBD1	many	TRBJ1-6	TRBV7-2	CASSQDRGLSSPLHF
.	few	TRBJ2-3	TRBV7-2	CASSPSGTSSTDTQYF
.	many	TRBJ2-1	TRBV6-2/TRBV6-3	CASSSVGGGDNEQFF
.	few	TRBJ2-3	TRBV10-3	CAISESGTHNRDTQYF
.	.	TRBJ1-5	TRBV6-1	CARRGQSNQPQHF
.	few	TRBJ2-3	TRBV15	CATSRARAHTDTQYF
.	many	TRBJ1-4	TRBV7-9	CASSFREKLFF
.	few	TRBJ1-4	TRBV10-3	CAISRRNRALGGNEKLFF
.	few	TRBJ1-4	TRBV28	CASSSEPLREKLFF